The subject of this entry is one TCR beta chain. This record comes from a study of cytomegalovirus exposure and HLA in healthy donors. The PCR ran on 60 Vbeta and 13 Jbeta primers. Only in-frame clones appear in the TCRdb table, and some are missing; sequencing was by immunoSEQ multiplex PCR. The sample lists over 110,000 clones; 70% to 75% were seen once. The CDR3 is made up of 15 amino acids. V lost 6 bases and J lost 2; bases outside the gene matches: 4. Germline lookup yields CDR1 SGHAT and CDR2 FQNNGV. This clonotype was obtained from a middle-aged woman in good health and CMV-seronegative. The sample consisted of PBMCs. The genes are TRBV11-2 and TRBJ2-1, with 10 bases fitting TRBD2. The CDR3 loop is CASRESGGAYNEQFF. In DNA form, the CDR3 reads TGTGCCAGCAGGGAGAGCGGGGGGGCCTACAATGAGCAGTTCTTC.